Sequencing of this TCR beta chain was carried out in a study of shared clonotypes between healthy human individuals. This clone was seen a single time. The antigen is undetermined. The assay was immunoSEQ multiplex PCR, and TCRdb's table has in-frame clones only and misses some. The table shows over 400,000 clones, with 95% to 96% occurring only once. Whole-study findings and limits: The genetic and exposure-history diversity represented was limited by few donors. It was expected that sequencing depth would affect clonotype sharing among donors. With a handful of donors compared, roughly 5% of naive CD4 clonotypes were shared.

Germline V gene data show CDR1 as MNHEY and CDR2 as SMNVEV (reference sequence). The CDR3 sequence is 14 residues long. The ends were cut back, 1 base at V and 3 bases at J, with 9 bases in the middle. Sequencing was performed on naive CD4+ T cells sorted from blood. Subset defined: CD45RA+ positively selected. The V and J genes are TRBV27 and TRBJ1-2; TRBD1 is a possible D gene (5 bases). The receptor was isolated from a woman between 25 and 40 years old in good health. The chain's CDR3 is CASSLYRGDYGYTF. The CDR3 DNA is TGTGCCAGCAGTTTATACCGGGGGGACTATGGCTACACCTTC.